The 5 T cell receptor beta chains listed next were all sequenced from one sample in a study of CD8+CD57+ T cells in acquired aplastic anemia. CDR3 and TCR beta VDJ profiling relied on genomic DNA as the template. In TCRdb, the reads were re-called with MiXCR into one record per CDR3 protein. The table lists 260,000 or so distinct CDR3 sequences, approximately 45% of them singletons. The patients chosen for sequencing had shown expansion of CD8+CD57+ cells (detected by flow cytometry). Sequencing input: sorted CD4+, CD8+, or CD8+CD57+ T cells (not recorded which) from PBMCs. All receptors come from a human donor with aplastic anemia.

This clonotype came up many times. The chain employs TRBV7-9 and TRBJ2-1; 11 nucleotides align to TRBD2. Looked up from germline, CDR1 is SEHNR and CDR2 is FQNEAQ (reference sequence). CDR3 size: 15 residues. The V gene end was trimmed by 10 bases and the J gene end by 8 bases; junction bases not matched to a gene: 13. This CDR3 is CATPRASGRSHEQFF. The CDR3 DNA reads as TGTGCCACCCCAAGGGCTAGCGGGAGGAGCCATGAGCAGTTCTTC.

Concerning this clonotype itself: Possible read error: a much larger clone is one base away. Here the CDR3 DNA reads TGTGCCAGCAGCACTAGCGGTGTGGCCTACGAGCAGTACTTC. Amino acid sequence: CASSTSGVAYEQYF. The chain combines TRBV10-3 with TRBJ2-7; the match to TRBD2 covers 8 bases. After removal of 10 bases from V and 2 bases from J, the junction contained 10 bases not matched to a gene. This CDR3 is built from 14 residues. Germline V lookup: CDR1 ENHRY, CDR2 SYGVKD.

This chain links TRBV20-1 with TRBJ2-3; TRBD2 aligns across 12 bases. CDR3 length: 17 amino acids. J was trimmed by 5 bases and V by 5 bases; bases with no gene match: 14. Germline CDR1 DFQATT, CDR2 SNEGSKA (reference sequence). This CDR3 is CSALPLASGGAGDTQYF. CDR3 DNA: TGCAGTGCTCTGCCCCTGGCTAGCGGGGGGGCCGGAGATACGCAGTATTTT.

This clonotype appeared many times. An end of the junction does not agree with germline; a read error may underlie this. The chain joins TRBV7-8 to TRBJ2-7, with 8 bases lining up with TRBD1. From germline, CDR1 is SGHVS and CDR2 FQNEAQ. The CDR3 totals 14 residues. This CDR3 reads CASSLGGAGQGADF. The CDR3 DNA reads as TGTGCCAGCAGCTTAGGAGGGGCGGGGCAGGGGGCGGACTTC.

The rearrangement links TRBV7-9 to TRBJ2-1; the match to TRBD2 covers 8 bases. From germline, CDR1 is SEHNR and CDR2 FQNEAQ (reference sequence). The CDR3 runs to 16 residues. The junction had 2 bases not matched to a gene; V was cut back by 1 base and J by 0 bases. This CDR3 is CASSLGLAGSYNEQFF. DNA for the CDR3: TGTGCCAGCAGCTTAGGCCTAGCGGGCTCCTACAATGAGCAGTTCTTC.